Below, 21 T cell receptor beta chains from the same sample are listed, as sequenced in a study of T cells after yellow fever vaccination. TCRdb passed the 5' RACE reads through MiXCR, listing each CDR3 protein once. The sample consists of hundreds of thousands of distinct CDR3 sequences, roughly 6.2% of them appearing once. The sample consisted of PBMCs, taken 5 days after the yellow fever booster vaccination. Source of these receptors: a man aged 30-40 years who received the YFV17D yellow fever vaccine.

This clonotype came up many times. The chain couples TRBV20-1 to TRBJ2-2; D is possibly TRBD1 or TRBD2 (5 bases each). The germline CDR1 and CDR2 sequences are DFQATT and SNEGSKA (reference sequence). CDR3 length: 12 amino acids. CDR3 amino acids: CTGTPNTGELFF. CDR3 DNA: TGCACCGGGACCCCTAACACCGGGGAGCTGTTTTTT.

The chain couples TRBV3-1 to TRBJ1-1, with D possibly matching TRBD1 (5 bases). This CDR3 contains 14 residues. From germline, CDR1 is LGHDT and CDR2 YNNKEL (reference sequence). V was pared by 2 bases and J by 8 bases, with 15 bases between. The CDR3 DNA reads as TGTGCCAGCAGCCAAAATCCAGGGAGGGGAGAAGCTTTCTTT. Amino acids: CASSQNPGRGEAFF.

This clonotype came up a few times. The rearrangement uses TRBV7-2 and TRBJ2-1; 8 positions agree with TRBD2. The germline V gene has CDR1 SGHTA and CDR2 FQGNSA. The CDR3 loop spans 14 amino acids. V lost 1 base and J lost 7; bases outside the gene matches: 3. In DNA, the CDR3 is TGTGCCAGCAGCTTAGGCCAGCGGGGGAATGAGCAGTTCTTC. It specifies CASSLGQRGNEQFF.

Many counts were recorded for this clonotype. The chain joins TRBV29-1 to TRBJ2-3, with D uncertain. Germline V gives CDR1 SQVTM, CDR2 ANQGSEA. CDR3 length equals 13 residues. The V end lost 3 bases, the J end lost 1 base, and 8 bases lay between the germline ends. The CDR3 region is CSVEVGGTDTQYF. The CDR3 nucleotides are TGCAGCGTTGAGGTTGGCGGCACAGATACGCAGTATTTT.

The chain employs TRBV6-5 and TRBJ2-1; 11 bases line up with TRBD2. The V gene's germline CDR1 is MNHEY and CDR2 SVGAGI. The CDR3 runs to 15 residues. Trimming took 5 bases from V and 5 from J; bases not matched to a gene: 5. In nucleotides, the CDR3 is TGTGCCAGCAGTACCCCGGGACTAGCGGACAATGAGCAGTTCTTC. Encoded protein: CASSTPGLADNEQFF.

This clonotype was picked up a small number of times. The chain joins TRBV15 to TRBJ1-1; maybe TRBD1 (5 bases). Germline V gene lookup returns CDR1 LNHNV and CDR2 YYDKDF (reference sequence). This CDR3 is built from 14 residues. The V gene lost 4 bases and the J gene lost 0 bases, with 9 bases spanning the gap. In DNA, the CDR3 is TGTGCCACCAGCACCAGACAGATGAACACTGAAGCTTTCTTT. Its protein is CATSTRQMNTEAFF.

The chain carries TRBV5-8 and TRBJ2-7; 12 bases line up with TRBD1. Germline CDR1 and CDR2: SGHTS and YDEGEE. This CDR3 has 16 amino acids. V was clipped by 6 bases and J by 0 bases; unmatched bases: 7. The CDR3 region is CASILPGQGASYEQYF. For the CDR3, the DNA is TGTGCCAGCATCCTCCCGGGACAGGGGGCCTCCTACGAGCAGTACTTC.

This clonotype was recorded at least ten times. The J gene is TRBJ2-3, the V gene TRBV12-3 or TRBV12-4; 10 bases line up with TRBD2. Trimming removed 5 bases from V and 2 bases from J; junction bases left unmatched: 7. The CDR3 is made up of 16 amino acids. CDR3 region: CASSLSAGGPTDTQYF. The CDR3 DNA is TGTGCCAGCAGTCTCTCAGCGGGAGGGCCCACAGATACGCAGTATTTT.

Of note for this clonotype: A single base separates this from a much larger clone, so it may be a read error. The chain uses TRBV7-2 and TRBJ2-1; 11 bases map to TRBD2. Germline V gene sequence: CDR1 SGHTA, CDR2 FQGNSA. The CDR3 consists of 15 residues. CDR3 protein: CAGSLAGGPGNEQFF. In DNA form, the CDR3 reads TGTGCCGGCAGCTTAGCGGGAGGGCCGGGTAATGAGCAGTTCTTC.

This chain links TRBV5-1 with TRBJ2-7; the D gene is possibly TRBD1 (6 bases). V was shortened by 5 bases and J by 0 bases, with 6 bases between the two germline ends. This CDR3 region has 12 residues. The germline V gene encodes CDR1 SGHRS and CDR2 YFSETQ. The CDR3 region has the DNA TGCGCCAGCAGGGGGGCCTCCTACGAGCAGTACTTC. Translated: CASRGASYEQYF.

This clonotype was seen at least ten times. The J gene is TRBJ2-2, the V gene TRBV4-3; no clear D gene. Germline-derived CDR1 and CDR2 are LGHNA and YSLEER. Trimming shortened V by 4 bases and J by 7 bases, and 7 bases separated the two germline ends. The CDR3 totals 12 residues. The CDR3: CASSPLGGELFF. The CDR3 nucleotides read TGCGCCAGCAGCCCGCTGGGCGGGGAGCTGTTTTTT.

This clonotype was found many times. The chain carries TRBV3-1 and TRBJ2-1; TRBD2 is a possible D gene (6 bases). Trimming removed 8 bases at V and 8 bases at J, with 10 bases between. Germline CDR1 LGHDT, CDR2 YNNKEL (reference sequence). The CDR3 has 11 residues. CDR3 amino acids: CASAGTHEQFF. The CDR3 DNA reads TGTGCCAGCGCGGGGACCCATGAGCAGTTCTTC.

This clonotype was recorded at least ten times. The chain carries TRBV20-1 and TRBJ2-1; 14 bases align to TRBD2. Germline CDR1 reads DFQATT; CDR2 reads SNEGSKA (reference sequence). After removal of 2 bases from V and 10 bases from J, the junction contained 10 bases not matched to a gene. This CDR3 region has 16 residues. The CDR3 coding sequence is TGCAGTGCTAGACTACCGGGACTAGCGGGAGCAAGGGAGCAGTTCTTC. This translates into CSARLPGLAGAREQFF.

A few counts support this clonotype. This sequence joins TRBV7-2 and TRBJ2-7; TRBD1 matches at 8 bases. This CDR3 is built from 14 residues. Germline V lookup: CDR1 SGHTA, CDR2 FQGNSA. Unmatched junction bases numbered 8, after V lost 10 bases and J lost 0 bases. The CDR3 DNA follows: TGTGCCACTAAAAGGACAGGGAGCTCCTACGAGCAGTACTTC. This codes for CATKRTGSSYEQYF. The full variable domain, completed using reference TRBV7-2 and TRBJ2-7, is GAGVSQSPSNKVTEKGKDVELRCDPISGHTALYWYRQSLGQGLEFLIYFQGNSAPDKSGLPSDRFSAERTGGSVSTLTIQRTQQEDSAVYLCATKRTGSSYEQYFGPGTRLTVT.

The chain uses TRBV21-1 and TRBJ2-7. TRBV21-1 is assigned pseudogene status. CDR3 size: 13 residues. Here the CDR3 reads CASSKFGSYEQYF. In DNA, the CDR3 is TGTGCCAGCAGCAAATTTGGATCCTACGAGCAGTACTTC.

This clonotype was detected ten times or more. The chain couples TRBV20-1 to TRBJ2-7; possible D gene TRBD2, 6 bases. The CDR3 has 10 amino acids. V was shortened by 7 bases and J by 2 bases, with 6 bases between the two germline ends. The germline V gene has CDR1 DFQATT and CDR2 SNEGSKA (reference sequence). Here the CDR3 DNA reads TGCAGTGGGGGGGCCTACGAGCAGTACTTC. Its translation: CSGGAYEQYF.

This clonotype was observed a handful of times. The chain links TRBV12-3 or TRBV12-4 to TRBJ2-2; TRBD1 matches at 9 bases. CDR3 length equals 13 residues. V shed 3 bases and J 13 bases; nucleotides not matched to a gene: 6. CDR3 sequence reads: CASSLVGTGPLFF. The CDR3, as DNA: TGTGCCAGCAGTTTGGTAGGGACAGGGCCGCTGTTTTTT.

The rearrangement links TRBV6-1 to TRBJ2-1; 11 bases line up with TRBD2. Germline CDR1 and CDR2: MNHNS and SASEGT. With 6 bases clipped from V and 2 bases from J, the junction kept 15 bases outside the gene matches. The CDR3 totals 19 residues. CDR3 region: CASSPHGTSGTTAYNEQFF. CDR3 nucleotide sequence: TGTGCCAGCAGCCCTCACGGGACTAGCGGAACGACAGCCTACAATGAGCAGTTCTTC.

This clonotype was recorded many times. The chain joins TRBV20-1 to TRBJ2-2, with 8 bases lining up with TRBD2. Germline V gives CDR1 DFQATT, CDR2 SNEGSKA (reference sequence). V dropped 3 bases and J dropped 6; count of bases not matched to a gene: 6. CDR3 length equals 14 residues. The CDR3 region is CSASGRAGAGELFF. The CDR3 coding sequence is TGCAGTGCTAGCGGGAGGGCCGGGGCCGGGGAGCTGTTTTTT.

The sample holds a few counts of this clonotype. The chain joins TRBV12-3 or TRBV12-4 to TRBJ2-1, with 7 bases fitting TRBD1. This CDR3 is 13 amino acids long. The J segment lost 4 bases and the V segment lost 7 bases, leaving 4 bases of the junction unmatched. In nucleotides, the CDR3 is TGTGCCAGCAATAGGGGGCGGTACAATGAGCAGTTCTTC. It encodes CASNRGRYNEQFF.

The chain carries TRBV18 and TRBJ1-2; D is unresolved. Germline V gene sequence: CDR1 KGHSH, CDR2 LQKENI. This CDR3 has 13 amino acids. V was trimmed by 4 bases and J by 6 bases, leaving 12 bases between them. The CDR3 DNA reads TGTGCCAGCTCACGCGACGGAAATGATGGCTACACCTTC. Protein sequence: CASSRDGNDGYTF.